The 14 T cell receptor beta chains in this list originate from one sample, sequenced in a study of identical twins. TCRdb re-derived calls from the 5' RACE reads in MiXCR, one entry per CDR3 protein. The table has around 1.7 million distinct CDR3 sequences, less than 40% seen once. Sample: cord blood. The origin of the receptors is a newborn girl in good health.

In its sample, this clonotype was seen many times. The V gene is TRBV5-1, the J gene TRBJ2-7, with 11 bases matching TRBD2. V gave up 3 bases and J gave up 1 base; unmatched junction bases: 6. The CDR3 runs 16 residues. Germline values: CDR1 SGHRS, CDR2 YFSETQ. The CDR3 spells CASSSFTSGGSYEQYF. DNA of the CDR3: TGCGCCAGCAGCTCATTCACTAGCGGGGGTTCCTACGAGCAGTACTTC.

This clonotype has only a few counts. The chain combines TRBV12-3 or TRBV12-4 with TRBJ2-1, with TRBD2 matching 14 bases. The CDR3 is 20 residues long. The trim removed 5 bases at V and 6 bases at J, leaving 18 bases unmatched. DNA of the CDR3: TGTGCCAGCAGTGAAAGGGCCGGGACTAGCGGGAGTCCTGGAGGCAATGAGCAGTTCTTC. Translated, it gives CASSERAGTSGSPGGNEQFF.

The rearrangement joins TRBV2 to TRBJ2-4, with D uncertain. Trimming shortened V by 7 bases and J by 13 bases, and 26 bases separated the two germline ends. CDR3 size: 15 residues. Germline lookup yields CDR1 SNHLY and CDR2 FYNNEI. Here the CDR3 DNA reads TGTGCCAGCATCCGATCTGAATTCAGCTCCTACAAGCAGTACTTC. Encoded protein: CASIRSEFSSYKQYF. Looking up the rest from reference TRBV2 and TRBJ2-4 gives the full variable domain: EPEVTQTPSHQVTQMGQEVILRCVPISNHLYFYWYRQILGQKVEFLVSFYNNEISEKSEIFDDQFSVERPDGSNFTLKIRSTKLEDSAMYFCASIRSEFSSYKQYFGAGTRLSVL.

The DNA for the CDR3 is TGCGCCAGCAGCTTGGTGGGGAGAGGCTCTGGGGCCAACGTCCTGACTTTC. Protein sequence: CASSLVGRGSGANVLTF. The chain is built from TRBV5-1 and TRBJ2-6; a possible D gene is TRBD2 (5 bases). V lost 0 bases and J 0 bases, leaving 10 bases between the germline ends. Germline V lookup: CDR1 SGHRS, CDR2 YFSETQ. The CDR3 runs 17 residues.

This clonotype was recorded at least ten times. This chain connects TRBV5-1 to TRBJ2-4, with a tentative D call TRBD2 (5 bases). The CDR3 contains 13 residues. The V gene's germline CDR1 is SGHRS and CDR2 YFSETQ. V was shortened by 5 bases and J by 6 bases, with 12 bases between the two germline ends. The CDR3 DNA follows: TGCGCCAGCAGTTCCCCGGGAAGAAACATTCAGTACTTC. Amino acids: CASSSPGRNIQYF.

As DNA, the CDR3 is TGTGCCAGCTCACTCCAAAAGTTAGACACTGCCTACGAGCAGTACTTC. Protein: CASSLQKLDTAYEQYF. The V call is TRBV18, the J call TRBJ2-7; no firm D call. The length of the CDR3 is 16 residues. Germline assignment: CDR1 KGHSH and CDR2 LQKENI. The V end was cut by 4 bases, the J end by 2 bases, with 18 bases between.

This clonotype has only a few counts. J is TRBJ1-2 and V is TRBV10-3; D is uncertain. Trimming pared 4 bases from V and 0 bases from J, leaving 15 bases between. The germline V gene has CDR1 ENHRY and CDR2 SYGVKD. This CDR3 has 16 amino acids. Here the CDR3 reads CAISAVGSESNYGYTF. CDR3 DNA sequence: TGTGCCATCAGTGCGGTGGGCAGCGAGTCTAACTATGGCTACACCTTC.

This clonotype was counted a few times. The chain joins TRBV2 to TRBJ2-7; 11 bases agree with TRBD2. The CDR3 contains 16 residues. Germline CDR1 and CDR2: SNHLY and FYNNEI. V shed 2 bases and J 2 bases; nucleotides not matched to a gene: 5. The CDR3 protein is CASSETPSGRPYEQYF. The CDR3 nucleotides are TGTGCCAGCAGTGAAACTCCTAGCGGGAGGCCCTACGAGCAGTACTTC.

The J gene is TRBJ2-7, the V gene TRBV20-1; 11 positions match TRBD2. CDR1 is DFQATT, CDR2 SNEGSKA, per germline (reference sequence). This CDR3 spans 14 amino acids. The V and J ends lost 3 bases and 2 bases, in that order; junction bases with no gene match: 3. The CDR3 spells CSARTSGATYEQYF. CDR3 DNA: TGCAGTGCTAGGACTAGCGGGGCTACCTACGAGCAGTACTTC.

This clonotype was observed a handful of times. The CDR3 loop reads CAISEGTTDTQYF. CDR3 coding DNA: TGTGCCATCAGTGAGGGGACGACAGATACGCAGTATTTT. The chain has TRBV10-3 and TRBJ2-3, with D perhaps assigned TRBD1 or TRBD2 (5 bases each). The CDR3 has 13 amino acids. V dropped 2 bases and J dropped 3 bases, with 6 bases sitting between them. CDR1 and CDR2 from the germline V gene are ENHRY and SYGVKD.

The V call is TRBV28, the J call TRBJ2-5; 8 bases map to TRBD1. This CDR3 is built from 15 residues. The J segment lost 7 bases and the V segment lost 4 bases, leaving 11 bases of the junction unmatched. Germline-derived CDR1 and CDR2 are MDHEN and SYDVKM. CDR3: CASSSPGQARGTQYF. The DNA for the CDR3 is TGTGCCAGCAGTTCGCCGGGACAGGCCCGGGGGACCCAGTACTTC.

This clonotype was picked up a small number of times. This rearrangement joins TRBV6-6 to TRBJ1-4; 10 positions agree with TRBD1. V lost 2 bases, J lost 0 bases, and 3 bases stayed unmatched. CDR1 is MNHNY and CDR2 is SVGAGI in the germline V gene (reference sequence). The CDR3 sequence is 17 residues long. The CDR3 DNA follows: TGTGCCAGCAGTTACCTCGACAGGGGGCCAACTAATGAAAAACTGTTTTTT. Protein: CASSYLDRGPTNEKLFF.

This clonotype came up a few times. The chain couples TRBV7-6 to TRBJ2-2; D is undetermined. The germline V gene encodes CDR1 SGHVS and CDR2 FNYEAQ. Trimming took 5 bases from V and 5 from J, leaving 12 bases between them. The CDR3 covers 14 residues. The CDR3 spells CASSPTPVTGELFF. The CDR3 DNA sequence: TGTGCCAGCAGCCCTACCCCGGTAACCGGGGAGCTGTTTTTT.

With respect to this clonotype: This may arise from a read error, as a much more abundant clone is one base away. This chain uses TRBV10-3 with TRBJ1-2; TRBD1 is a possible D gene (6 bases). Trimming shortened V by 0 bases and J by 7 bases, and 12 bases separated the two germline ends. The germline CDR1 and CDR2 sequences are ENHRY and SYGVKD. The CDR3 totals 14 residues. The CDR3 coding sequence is TGTGCCATCAGTGAGTCGCGACAGGAATGTGGCTACACCTTC. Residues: CAISESRQECGYTF.